A single sample gave rise to the 10 T cell receptor beta chains below, sequenced in a study of blood T cell repertoires in COVID-19. Profiling relied on immunoSEQ multiplex PCR, and the TCRdb table lists in-frame clones only, not all of them. In the table there are around 51,000 clones, approximately 90% of which are singletons. Sequenced input: peripheral blood. The receptors originated from a man between 65 and 85 years old with acute or convalescent COVID-19.

The chain carries TRBV27 and TRBJ1-1; 7 positions match TRBD1. V lost 3 bases, J lost 2 bases, and 3 bases stayed unmatched. The germline V gene encodes CDR1 MNHEY and CDR2 SMNVEV (reference sequence). The CDR3 length is 14 residues. Written as DNA, the CDR3 is TGTGCCAGCAGTTTGACAGGGATCAACACTGAAGCTTTCTTT. It is translated as CASSLTGINTEAFF.

The chain employs TRBV10-3 and TRBJ1-1; 7 positions agree with TRBD1. The germline V gene encodes CDR1 ENHRY and CDR2 SYGVKD. Trimming removed 7 bases from V and 3 bases from J; junction bases left unmatched: 8. The CDR3 consists of 14 residues. CDR3: CAITATGSDTEAFF. The CDR3 bases are TGTGCCATCACCGCGACAGGGAGTGACACTGAAGCTTTCTTT.

The V call is TRBV7-2, the J call TRBJ2-2; D perhaps matches TRBD1 (5 bases). V lost 3 bases and J 6 bases, leaving 14 bases between the germline ends. Per the germline V gene, CDR1 is SGHTA and CDR2 is FQGNSA. The CDR3 contains 15 residues. The CDR3 here is CASSFSRVDAGELFF. CDR3 DNA: TGTGCCAGCAGCTTTAGCAGGGTGGACGCCGGGGAGCTGTTTTTT.

The J gene is TRBJ1-1, the V gene TRBV29-1; possibly TRBD1 for D (6 bases). Per germline, CDR1 SQVTM and CDR2 ANQGSEA. The CDR3 is made up of 14 amino acids. The V end was cut by 5 bases, the J end by 0 bases, with 13 bases between. This chain's CDR3 is CSVTPTGMNTEAFF. The CDR3 coding sequence is TGCAGCGTTACACCGACAGGCATGAACACTGAAGCTTTCTTT.

The chain employs TRBV19 and TRBJ1-5; D is undetermined. This CDR3 spans 14 amino acids. Germline V gives CDR1 LNHDA, CDR2 SQIVND (reference sequence). V lost 0 bases and J lost 7, with 10 bases in between. CDR3 in amino acids: CASSIEGGGQPQHF. Here the CDR3 DNA reads TGTGCCAGTAGTATAGAGGGAGGCGGCCAGCCCCAGCATTTT. The full variable domain, in which reference TRBV19 and TRBJ1-5 provide the parts outside the CDR3, is DGGITQSPKYLFRKEGQNVTLSCEQNLNHDAMYWYRQDPGQGLRLIYYSQIVNDFQKGDIAEGYSVSREKKESFPLTVTSAQKNPTAFYLCASSIEGGGQPQHFGDGTRLSIL.

This chain joins TRBV19 and TRBJ1-1; D is perhaps TRBD1 (5 bases). The CDR3 extends over 13 amino acids. The germline CDR1 and CDR2 sequences are LNHDA and SQIVND (reference sequence). V lost 6 bases to trimming and J lost 4 bases, with 12 bases between them. The CDR3 DNA follows: TGTGCCAGTAGCCCCCGACAGTCCACTGAAGCTTTCTTT. Translated, it gives CASSPRQSTEAFF.

The chain carries TRBV7-2 and TRBJ2-3; D perhaps matches TRBD2 (7 bases). The CDR3 covers 16 residues. V gave up 1 base and J gave up 4 bases, with 15 bases separating them. Looked up from germline, CDR1 is SGHTA and CDR2 is FQGNSA. The CDR3 loop is CASSLGYGGGSDTQYF. CDR3 sequence (DNA): TGTGCCAGCAGCTTAGGTTATGGGGGGGGCTCAGATACGCAGTATTTT.

The CDR3 region is CASKGLAIHNEQFF. As DNA, the CDR3 is TGTGCCAGTAAAGGGCTAGCGATACACAATGAGCAGTTCTTC. The gene calls are TRBV19 and TRBJ2-1; perhaps TRBD2 as D (6 bases). This CDR3 is built from 14 residues. Germline V gene sequence: CDR1 LNHDA, CDR2 SQIVND (reference sequence). Trimming cost V 7 bases and J 5 bases, with 15 bases left between them. Looking up the rest from reference TRBV19 and TRBJ2-1 gives the full variable domain: DGGITQSPKYLFRKEGQNVTLSCEQNLNHDAMYWYRQDPGQGLRLIYYSQIVNDFQKGDIAEGYSVSREKKESFPLTVTSAQKNPTAFYLCASKGLAIHNEQFFGPGTRLTVL.

The chain is built from TRBV6-2 or TRBV6-3 and TRBJ2-1, with unresolved D. Trimming left V 5 bases short and J 8 bases short, with 22 bases between. The CDR3 covers 16 residues. CDR1 MNHEY and CDR2 SVGEGT come from the germline V gene. The CDR3 loop is CASSLYGGPSSDEQFF. CDR3 bases: TGTGCCAGCAGTCTTTACGGTGGCCCCAGCAGCGATGAGCAGTTCTTC.

This clone was detected only once. This sequence joins TRBV23-1 and TRBJ1-2; TRBD1 aligns across 9 bases. TRBV23-1 is an ORF for which the function is uncertain. J lost 2 bases, V lost 0 bases, and 7 bases had no gene match. The CDR3 is made up of 17 amino acids. CDR3 DNA sequence: TGCGCCAGCAGTCAATCCCCGGGACAGGGCCACAACTATGGCTACACCTTC. This gives the protein CASSQSPGQGHNYGYTF.